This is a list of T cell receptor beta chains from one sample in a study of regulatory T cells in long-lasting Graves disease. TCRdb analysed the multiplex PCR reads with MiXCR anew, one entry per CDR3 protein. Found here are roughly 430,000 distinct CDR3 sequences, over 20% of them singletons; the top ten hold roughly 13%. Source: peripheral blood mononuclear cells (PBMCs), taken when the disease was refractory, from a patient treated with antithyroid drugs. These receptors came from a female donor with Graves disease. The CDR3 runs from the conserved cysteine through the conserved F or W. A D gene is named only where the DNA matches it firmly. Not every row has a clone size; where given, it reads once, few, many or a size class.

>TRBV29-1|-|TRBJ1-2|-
CSARTGTGVGYGYTF
TGCAGCGCTCGGACGGGTACCGGGGTCGGCTATGGCTACACCTTC
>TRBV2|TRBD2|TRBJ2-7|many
CASSEEAGELYEQYF
TGTGCCAGCAGTGAAGAGGCGGGAGAACTCTACGAGCAGTACTTC
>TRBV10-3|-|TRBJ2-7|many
CAISEVVSEQYF
TGTGCCATCAGTGAGGTGGTATCCGAGCAGTACTTC
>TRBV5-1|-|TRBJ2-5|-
CASSSRGEETQYF
TGCGCCAGCAGCTCTAGGGGGGAAGAGACCCAGTACTTC
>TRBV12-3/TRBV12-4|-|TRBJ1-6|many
CASQIGGFSSPLHF
TGTGCCAGCCAAATCGGGGGGTTCAGTTCACCCCTCCACTTT
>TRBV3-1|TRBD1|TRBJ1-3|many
CASSQDRGNTIYF
TGTGCCAGCAGCCAAGACAGGGGGAACACCATATATTTT
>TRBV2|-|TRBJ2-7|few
CASSVGDQGIYEQYF
TGTGCCAGCAGTGTTGGGGACCAAGGCATTTACGAGCAGTACTTC
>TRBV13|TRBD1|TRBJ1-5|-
CASSQGQGFQPQHF
TGTGCCAGCAGCCAGGGACAGGGGTTTCAGCCCCAGCATTTT
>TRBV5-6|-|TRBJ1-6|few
CASSFIAVPSPLHF
TGTGCCAGCAGCTTTATAGCGGTTCCGTCACCCCTCCACTTT
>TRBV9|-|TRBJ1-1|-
CASSNFGSTEAFF
TGTGCCAGCAGCAACTTCGGGAGTACTGAAGCTTTCTTT
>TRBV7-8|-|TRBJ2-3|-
CASSQGAYTQYF
TGTGCCAGCAGCCAAGGGGCATATACGCAGTATTTT
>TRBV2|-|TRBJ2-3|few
CASIPGPSAGGTDTQYF
TGTGCCAGCATCCCCGGCCCAAGCGCAGGGGGGACAGATACGCAGTATTTT
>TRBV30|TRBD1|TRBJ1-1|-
CAGTLGDRVFAEAFF
TGTGCCGGAACCTTGGGGGACAGGGTATTCGCTGAAGCTTTCTTT
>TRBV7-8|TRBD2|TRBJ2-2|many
CASSQSGGADTGELFF
TGTGCCAGCAGCCAAAGCGGGGGAGCGGACACCGGGGAGCTGTTTTTT
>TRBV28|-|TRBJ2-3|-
CASRPPRGNTDTQYF
TGTGCCAGCAGGCCCCCGCGCGGGAACACAGATACGCAGTATTTT
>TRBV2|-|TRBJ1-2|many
CASSERGTDYDF
TGTGCCAGCAGTGAAAGGGGGACGGACTATGACTTC
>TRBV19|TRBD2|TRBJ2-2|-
CASSIGAGENTGELFF
TGTGCCAGTAGTATCGGAGCGGGGGAGAACACCGGGGAGCTGTTTTTT
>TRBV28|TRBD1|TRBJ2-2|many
CASSRGWGRGTGELFF
TGTGCCAGCAGCCGAGGGTGGGGCAGGGGGACCGGGGAGCTGTTTTTT
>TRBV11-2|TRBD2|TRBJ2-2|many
CASSLRGGGGGELFF
TGTGCCAGCAGCTTACGGGGAGGCGGGGGCGGGGAGCTGTTTTTT
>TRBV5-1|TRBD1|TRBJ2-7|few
CASSFSWTGANEQYF
TGCGCCAGCAGCTTTTCCTGGACAGGGGCGAACGAGCAGTACTTC
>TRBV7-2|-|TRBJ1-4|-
CASSPGIRNEKLFF
TGTGCCAGCAGCCCCGGGATCAGAAATGAAAAACTGTTTTTT
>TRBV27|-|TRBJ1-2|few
CASRGADWRIRGYTF
TGTGCCAGCAGGGGAGCGGACTGGAGAATCCGTGGCTACACCTTC
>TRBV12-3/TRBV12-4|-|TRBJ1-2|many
CASSFKGTNKGYTF
TGTGCCAGCAGTTTTAAGGGAACGAACAAGGGCTACACCTTC
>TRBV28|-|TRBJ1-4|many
CASSLRSEDEKLFF
TGTGCCAGCAGTTTACGGTCGGAAGATGAAAAACTGTTTTTT
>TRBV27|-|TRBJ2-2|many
CASSRPNTGELFF
TGTGCCAGCAGTAGGCCTAACACCGGGGAGCTGTTTTTT
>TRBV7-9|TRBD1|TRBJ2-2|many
CASSLGTGDTGELFF
TGTGCCAGCAGCTTAGGGACAGGGGACACCGGGGAGCTGTTTTTT
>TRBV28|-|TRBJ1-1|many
CASSPGKGSTEAFF
TGTGCCAGCAGTCCGGGGAAGGGGAGCACTGAAGCTTTCTTT
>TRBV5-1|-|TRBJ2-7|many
CASQDGLASYEQYF
TGCGCCAGCCAGGACGGACTCGCCTCCTACGAGCAGTACTTC
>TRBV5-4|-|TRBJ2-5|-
CAGGRSDETQYF
TGTGCCGGGGGGAGGAGCGATGAGACCCAGTACTTC
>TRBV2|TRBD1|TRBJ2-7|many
CASNTGQGYEQYF
TGTGCCAGCAATACCGGACAGGGCTACGAGCAGTACTTC
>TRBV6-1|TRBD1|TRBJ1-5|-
CASSETGQGNQPQHF
TGTGCCAGCAGTGAAACGGGACAGGGGAATCAGCCCCAGCATTTT
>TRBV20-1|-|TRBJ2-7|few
CSASRTSIEQYF
TGCAGTGCTAGCCGAACTTCAATCGAGCAGTACTTC
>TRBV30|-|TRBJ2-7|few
CAWREGMEQYF
TGTGCCTGGAGGGAAGGGATGGAGCAGTACTTC
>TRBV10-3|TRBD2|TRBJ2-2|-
CAIRGTSGRESTGELFF
TGTGCCATCAGGGGGACTAGCGGGAGGGAGAGCACCGGGGAGCTGTTTTTT
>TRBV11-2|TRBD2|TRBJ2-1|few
CASSLDPQVAGRDEQFF
TGTGCCAGCAGCTTAGATCCTCAGGTAGCGGGAAGGGATGAGCAGTTCTTC
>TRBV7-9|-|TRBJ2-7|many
CASSSAYEQYF
TGTGCCAGCAGCTCGGCATACGAGCAGTACTTC
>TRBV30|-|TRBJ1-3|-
CAWSVGRSSGNTIYF
TGTGCCTGGAGTGTAGGGCGGAGCTCTGGAAACACCATATATTTT
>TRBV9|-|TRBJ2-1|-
CASSVALDSFGDEQFF
TGTGCCAGCAGCGTAGCTCTGGACTCTTTTGGCGATGAGCAGTTCTTC
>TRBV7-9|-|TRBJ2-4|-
CASSPGGSKNIQYF
TGTGCCAGCAGCCCTGGGGGGTCCAAAAACATTCAGTACTTC
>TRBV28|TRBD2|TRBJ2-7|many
CASSSTRLADSYEQYF
TGTGCCAGCAGTTCGACCCGACTAGCGGACTCCTACGAGCAGTACTTC
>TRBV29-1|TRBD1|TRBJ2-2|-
CSVEGRDRDGHGELFF
TGCAGCGTTGAAGGCCGGGACAGGGATGGACACGGGGAGCTGTTTTTT
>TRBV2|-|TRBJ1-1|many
CASTEGRNTEAFF
TGTGCCAGCACGGAGGGGCGGAACACTGAAGCTTTCTTT
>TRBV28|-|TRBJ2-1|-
CASSSSGAGGQFF
TGTGCCAGCAGTTCCTCGGGGGCTGGGGGGCAGTTCTTC